What follows is one T cell receptor beta chain and its context. This entry is derived from a study of OX40 agonist ivuxolimab in advanced cancers. Whole-study context: Patients treated during dose escalation were battling hepatocellular carcinoma, melanoma, renal cell or head and neck cancer.

CDR1 and CDR2 (germline): SGHRS, YFSETQ. This CDR3 comprises 14 residues. Germline trimming cut 1 base from V and 7 bases from J; bases unmatched to any gene: 1. Clones were read by immunoSEQ multiplex PCR, and TCRdb kept only the in-frame ones, dropping some. Of 75,000 to 95,000 clones listed, approximately 85% were seen once; the top ten hold over 0.2%. The sequencing here drew on CD4+ or CD8+ T cells sorted from blood, taken in a trial of the OX40 agonist ivuxolimab. The chain carries TRBV5-1 and TRBJ1-6; 8 bases map to TRBD1. The TCR sequence derives from an adult with an advanced solid tumor such as melanoma, head and neck, liver or kidney cancer. CDR3 sequence reads: CASSLSGGNSPLHF. The CDR3 DNA reads as TGCGCCAGCAGCTTGTCAGGGGGCAATTCACCCCTCCACTTT.